Included here is one T cell receptor (beta chain) sequence, with context. Its antigen remains unknown. Using immunoSEQ multiplex PCR, the repertoire was profiled, and TCRdb retains in-frame clones only, with some absent. The table has approximately 35,000 clones, over 75% seen once. The V end lost 1 base, the J end lost 4 bases, and 4 bases lay between the germline ends. The germline CDR1 and CDR2 sequences are LNHDA and SQIVND (reference sequence). The CDR3 has 12 amino acids. The data were obtained in a study of a mutant IDH1 vaccine in newly diagnosed glioma. About the study: Investigators started vaccination 4-6 weeks after radiotherapy alone, or with temozolomide cycles. Those enrolled had earlier been treated with radiotherapy, temozolomide, or both, mostly both. General study results and limits: Pseudoprogression apparently lacked any relation to changes in top peripheral T cell clonotypes. The study observed vaccine-induced immune responses in 93.3% of patients.

Time point denoted: week 23, last vaccination. Doses consisted of 300 ug of mutant IDH1 20-mer peptide each, paired with topical imiquimod. Sample: PBMCs, taken from a glioma patient whose treatment included an IDH1 peptide vaccine. This clonotype was sampled from a man aged 35-49 years with glioma. The chain recombines TRBV19 with TRBJ1-1; no clear D. The CDR3: CASSIGVTEAFF. In nucleotides, the CDR3 is TGTGCCAGTAGTATAGGAGTCACTGAAGCTTTCTTT.